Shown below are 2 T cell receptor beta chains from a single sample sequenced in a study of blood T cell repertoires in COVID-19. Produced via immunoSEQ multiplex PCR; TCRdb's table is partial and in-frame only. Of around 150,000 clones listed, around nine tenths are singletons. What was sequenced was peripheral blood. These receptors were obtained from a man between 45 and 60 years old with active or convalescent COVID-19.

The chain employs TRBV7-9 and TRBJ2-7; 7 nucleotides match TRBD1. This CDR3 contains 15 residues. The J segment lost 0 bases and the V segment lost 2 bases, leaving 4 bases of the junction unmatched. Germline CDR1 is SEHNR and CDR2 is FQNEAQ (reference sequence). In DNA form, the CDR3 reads TGTGCCAGCAGCTTAAGGGCAGGGGGCTCCTACGAGCAGTACTTC. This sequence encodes CASSLRAGGSYEQYF.

The chain's CDR3 is CASSPYAGVANEKLFF. DNA for the CDR3: TGTGCCAGCAGTCCCTACGCCGGGGTAGCTAATGAAAAACTGTTTTTT. This chain links TRBV27 with TRBJ1-4; D uncertain. Germline lookup yields CDR1 MNHEY and CDR2 SMNVEV (reference sequence). Deletions cut 5 bases from V and 3 bases from J, with 16 bases between. This CDR3 has 16 amino acids.